This entry lists 5 T cell receptor beta chains sequenced from one sample in a study of blood T cell repertoires in COVID-19. TCRdb's copy holds only in-frame clones and misses some; the assay was immunoSEQ multiplex PCR. The sample yields a few hundred thousand clones, roughly nine tenths seen once. The source material was PBMCs or T cells enriched from blood (not recorded which). The receptors were sampled from a woman aged 60-70 years who had recovered from COVID-19.

The rearrangement joins TRBV14 to TRBJ2-2; TRBD1 aligns across 8 bases. V was clipped by 3 bases and J by 3 bases; unmatched bases: 9. CDR1 is SGHDN and CDR2 is FVKESK in the germline V gene. This CDR3 has 17 amino acids. In DNA form, the CDR3 reads TGTGCCAGCAGCCAGGACCCAGGGGGCGCGTACACCGGGGAGCTGTTTTTT. Translating it yields CASSQDPGGAYTGELFF.

This clone was found once. The CDR3 bases are TGTGCCATCAGTGACCGAGGAGATAAAGCTTTCTTT. It encodes CAISDRGDKAFF. The chain couples TRBV10-3 to TRBJ1-1, with D unresolved. The CDR3 is 12 amino acids. V lost 3 bases to trimming and J lost 9 bases, with 11 bases between them. The germline CDR1 and CDR2 sequences are ENHRY and SYGVKD.

The chain combines TRBV4-1 with TRBJ1-6; the D gene is possibly TRBD1 (6 bases). Trimming removed 3 bases from V and 9 bases from J, with 18 bases in between. CDR3 length: 16 residues. Germline V gives CDR1 MGHRA, CDR2 YSYEKL. The CDR3 nucleotides read TGCGCCAGCAGCCACGATAAACAGGGAAGTGGTTCACCCCTCCACTTT. It is translated as CASSHDKQGSGSPLHF.

The chain is built from TRBV10-3 and TRBJ1-1; maybe TRBD1 (6 bases). The V end was cut by 6 bases, the J end by 4 bases, with 12 bases between. The CDR3 runs to 13 residues. From germline, CDR1 is ENHRY and CDR2 SYGVKD. This CDR3 reads CAISRTEVTEAFF. In DNA, the CDR3 is TGTGCCATCAGCCGGACAGAAGTCACTGAAGCTTTCTTT.

The gene calls are TRBV2 and TRBJ1-2; the D gene is possibly TRBD1 (5 bases). CDR3 length equals 14 residues. Looked up from germline, CDR1 is SNHLY and CDR2 is FYNNEI. V was cut by 7 bases and J by 3 bases, with 15 bases left in between. CDR3 residues: CASTDKAGHYGYTF. The CDR3 nucleotides read TGTGCCAGCACCGATAAGGCGGGGCACTATGGCTACACCTTC.